Below, 6 T cell receptor beta chains from the same sample are listed, as sequenced in a study of cytomegalovirus exposure and HLA in healthy donors. Researchers ran the PCR with 60 Vbeta and 13 Jbeta primers. Only in-frame clones appear in the TCRdb table, and some are missing; sequencing was by immunoSEQ multiplex PCR. The table for this sample gives roughly 36,000 clones. The sequencing sample was made of PBMCs. These receptors came from a woman aged 25 to 39 in good health and CMV-seropositive.

The chain joins TRBV5-6 to TRBJ2-7; TRBD2 might be the D (5 bases). V lost 4 bases and J 6 bases, leaving 14 bases between the germline ends. CDR1 is SGHDT, CDR2 YYEEEE, per germline. The CDR3 spans 13 residues. CDR3 residues: CASSQLVAGEQYF. CDR3 bases: TGTGCCAGCAGCCAACTAGTCGCTGGCGAGCAGTACTTC.

This chain connects TRBV10-1 to TRBJ2-7, with 7 bases aligning to TRBD1. CDR3 length equals 13 residues. The ends lost 3 bases at V and 3 bases at J; junction bases unmatched: 2. CDR1 is WNHNN, CDR2 SYGVQD, per germline (reference sequence). CDR3 DNA: TGCGCCAGCAGTGAAGGGACAGACTACGAGCAGTACTTC. Amino acids: CASSEGTDYEQYF.

The chain recombines TRBV18 with TRBJ2-7; TRBD2 is a possible D gene (5 bases). Germline V CDR1 and CDR2: KGHSH, LQKENI. The CDR3 is 18 amino acids. Trimming pared 1 base from V and 7 bases from J, leaving 26 bases between. CDR3 amino acids: CASSPQLSIGEGGLEQYF. Here the CDR3 DNA reads TGTGCCAGCTCACCACAATTATCAATCGGAGAAGGAGGTTTGGAGCAGTACTTC.

J is TRBJ1-6 and V is TRBV19; D not certain. There are 14 residues in the CDR3. Trimming shortened V by 7 bases and J by 6 bases, and 13 bases separated the two germline ends. Germline loops: CDR1 LNHDA, CDR2 SQIVND (reference sequence). The CDR3 region is CASNPILINSPLHF. The DNA of the CDR3 is TGTGCCAGTAACCCTATCCTCATTAATTCACCCCTCCACTTT.

The chain is built from TRBV25-1 and TRBJ2-2, with TRBD1 as a possible D gene (6 bases). This CDR3 has 16 residues. V lost 1 base, J lost 3 bases, and 12 bases lay in between. Per germline, CDR1 MGHDK and CDR2 SYGVNS. The DNA of the CDR3 is TGTGCCAGCAGTGAATGGAAACAGGGACACACCGGGGAGCTGTTTTTT. Translation gives CASSEWKQGHTGELFF.

V gene TRBV11-3 combines with J gene TRBJ2-5; no definite D call. Germline lookup yields CDR1 SGHNT and CDR2 YENEEA. CDR3 length: 13 amino acids. With 3 bases removed from V and 4 bases from J, the gap between germline ends came to 9 bases. The CDR3 DNA sequence: TGTGCCAGCAGCTTTGTCCTCGTAGAGACCCAGTACTTC. Translating it yields CASSFVLVETQYF.